The text below deals with one TCR beta chain. Its antigen is undetermined. With 6 bases clipped from V and 7 bases from J, the junction kept 14 bases outside the gene matches. Germline V CDR1 and CDR2: MGHRA, YSYEKL. This CDR3 has 15 residues. The assay was immunoSEQ multiplex PCR, and TCRdb's table has in-frame clones only and misses some. Here the sample spans around 19,000 clones, approximately 83% being singletons. These data originate in a study of OX40 agonist ivuxolimab in advanced cancers. Background on the study: Ivuxolimab was delivered to patients intravenously every 2 weeks at doses spanning 0.01 to 10 mg/kg. Of mixed ages from about 23 to 90 and averaging about 56 years, the group was approximately 80% male. The study's findings and limits: Among the nonresponders, some also had low normalized T-cell clonal expansion. There were, on average, more expanded clones in CD8+ T cells than in CD4+.

This TCR derives from an adult with an advanced solid tumor such as melanoma, head and neck, liver or kidney cancer. The sequencing used CD4+ or CD8+ T cells sorted from blood, collected in a trial of the OX40 agonist ivuxolimab. The chain uses TRBV4-1 and TRBJ1-2; 7 nucleotides match TRBD1. CDR3 nucleotides: TGCGCCAGCAGGAACCCTAGAAGACAGGGCTCTGGCTACACCTTC. Its protein is CASRNPRRQGSGYTF.